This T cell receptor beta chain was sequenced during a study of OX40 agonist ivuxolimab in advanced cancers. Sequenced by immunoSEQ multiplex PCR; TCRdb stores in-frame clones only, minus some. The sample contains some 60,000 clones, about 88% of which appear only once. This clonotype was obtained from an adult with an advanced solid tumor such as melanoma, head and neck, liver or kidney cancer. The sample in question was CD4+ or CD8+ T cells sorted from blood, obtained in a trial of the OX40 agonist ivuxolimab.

The CDR3 protein is CASSSGQGSSLETQYF. The CDR3 coding sequence is TGTGCCAGCAGCTCGGGACAGGGGAGTAGTCTGGAGACCCAGTACTTC. The rearrangement links TRBV11-3 to TRBJ2-5; the match to TRBD1 covers 10 bases. After removal of 4 bases from V and 5 bases from J, the junction contained 10 bases not matched to a gene. Germline V gene data show CDR1 as SGHNT and CDR2 as YENEEA. The CDR3 has 16 residues.